This TCR beta chain was recovered during a study of blood T cell repertoires in COVID-19 (dated by TCRdb to about 2020). In the study overall: Collaborator samples came from the United States, Italy and Spain and covered acute and convalescent phases of COVID-19. A freely available public database, intended as a resource for researchers studying the immune response to SARS-CoV-2, is where the repertoires were released. The sample metadata nearly always contained a de-identified subject ID, COVID-19 status, age in years and sex. Deeply sampled blood TCRbeta repertoires from subjects exposed to, actively infected with, or recovered from COVID-19 were included in the dataset. Samples came from the ongoing ImmuneRACE study (first 160 participants) plus 1,254 subjects from 6 global collaborators. HLA class I and class II types, where available, came from metadata supplied by the sample provider rather than from assay-based typing. The material from the prospective study consisted of cDNA or gDNA derived from T cells, B-cell-depleted T cells, or PBMCs. Here is what the overall study found, with its caveats: The quantity of clinical and demographic metadata differed by source and by participant and was supplied without curation.

Including cysteine and phenylalanine, the CDR3 has 16 amino acids. Of the read, only the CDR3 DNA is kept; its 48 bases are in frame from base 1. The germline V gene (reference sequence) yields SEHNR for CDR1 and FQNEAQ for CDR2. Trimming takes 1 base off V and 4 bases off J; junction bases not matched to a gene: 7. Participants in the prospective study were enrolled through a virtual design, were aged about 18 to 90 years, and lived in 24 United States geographic areas. In the prospective study, cohorts were assigned on the basis of participant-reported clinical history obtained from a screening survey and a study questionnaire. A participant counted as exposed if, within 2 weeks of entering the study, that participant had been in contact with someone who had a PCR-confirmed or clinician-diagnosed COVID-19 case. Each participant in the prospective study had whole blood, serum and a nasopharyngeal or oropharyngeal swab collected by mobile phlebotomists. Additional blood draws and questionnaires over an approximately 2-month period could optionally be provided by prospective study participants. Prospective study blood samples were shipped either frozen or at room temperature before DNA extraction.

Of note for this clone: Its antigen specificity is not known. No much larger clonotype is one base removed from it; base qualities were not supplied.

TCRbeta CDR3 regions were amplified from genomic DNA using the immunoSEQ Assay, a bias-controlled multiplex PCR. For the original study's pipeline: The number of nucleated cells in each sample was estimated by amplification of reference gene primers within the assay. Sequence reads were collapsed and filtered to measure the absolute abundance of every unique TCRbeta CDR3 rearrangement. Productive Simpson clonality was computed per sample as the square root of Simpson's diversity index over productive rearrangements. TCRdb provides this immuneACCESS table in a form limited to in-frame rearrangements. Some clones are lacking; in checked studies, under half of them reflect an unresolved V gene, and why the rest are absent is not known. That table supplies the V and J calls and clone size; D and trimming were determined from the DNA. The sample table holds approximately 220,000 clones, of which around 90% were seen once. Approximately 16% of the sample rests with the top ten.

The clonotype was recovered from a man aged 30 to 45 who had been exposed to COVID-19. Sequenced: PBMCs or T cells enriched from blood (not recorded which). The chain links TRBV7-9 with TRBJ2-5, with TRBD2 identical over 9 junction bases. The bases are TGTGCCAGCAGCTTAGGCGGTAGCGGGGGCGCAGAGACCCAGTACTTC. It codes for CASSLGGSGGAETQYF. Joined to the reference TRBV7-9 and TRBJ2-5 proteins, this CDR3 gives the full variable domain: DTGVSQNPRHKITKRGQNVTFRCDPISEHNRLYWYRQTLGQGPEFLTYFQNEAQLEKSRLLSDRFSAERPKGSFSTLEIQRTEQGDSAMYLCASSLGGSGGAETQYFGPGTRLLVL.